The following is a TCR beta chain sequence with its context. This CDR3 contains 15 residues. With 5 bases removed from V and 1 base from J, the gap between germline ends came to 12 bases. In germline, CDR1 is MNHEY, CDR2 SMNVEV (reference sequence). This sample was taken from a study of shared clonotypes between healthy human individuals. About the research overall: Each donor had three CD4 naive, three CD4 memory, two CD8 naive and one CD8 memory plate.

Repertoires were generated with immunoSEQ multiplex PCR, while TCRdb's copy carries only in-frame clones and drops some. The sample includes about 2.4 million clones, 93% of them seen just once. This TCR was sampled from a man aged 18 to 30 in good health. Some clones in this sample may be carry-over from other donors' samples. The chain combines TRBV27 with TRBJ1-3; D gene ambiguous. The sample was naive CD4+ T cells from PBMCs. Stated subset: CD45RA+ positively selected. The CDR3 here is CASSLHYTSGNTIYF. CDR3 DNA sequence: TGTGCCAGCAGTCTCCATTATACGTCTGGAAACACCATATATTTT.